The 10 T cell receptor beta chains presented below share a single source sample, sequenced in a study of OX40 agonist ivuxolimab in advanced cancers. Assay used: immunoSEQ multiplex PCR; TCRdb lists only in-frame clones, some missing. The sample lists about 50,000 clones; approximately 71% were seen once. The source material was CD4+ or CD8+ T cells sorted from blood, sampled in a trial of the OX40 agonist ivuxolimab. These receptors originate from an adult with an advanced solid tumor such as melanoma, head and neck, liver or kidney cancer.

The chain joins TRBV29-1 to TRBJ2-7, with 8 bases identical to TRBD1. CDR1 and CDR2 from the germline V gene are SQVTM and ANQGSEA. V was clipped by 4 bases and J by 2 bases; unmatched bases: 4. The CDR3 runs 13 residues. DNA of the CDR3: TGCAGCGTTGTCCGACAGGGGACCTACGAGCAGTACTTC. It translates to CSVVRQGTYEQYF.

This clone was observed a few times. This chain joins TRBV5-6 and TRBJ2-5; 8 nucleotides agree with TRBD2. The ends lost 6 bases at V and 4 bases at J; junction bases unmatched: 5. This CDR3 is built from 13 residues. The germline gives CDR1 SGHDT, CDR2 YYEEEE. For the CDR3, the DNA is TGTGCCAGCACCCAGGCGGGAGGAGAGACCCAGTACTTC. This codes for CASTQAGGETQYF.

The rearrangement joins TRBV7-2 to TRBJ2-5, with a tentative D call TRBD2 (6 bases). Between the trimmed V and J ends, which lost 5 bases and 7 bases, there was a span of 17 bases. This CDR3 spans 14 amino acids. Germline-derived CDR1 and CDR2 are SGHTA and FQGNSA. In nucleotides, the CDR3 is TGTGCCAGCAGCATGGATGCGGGGTTTGGGACCCAGTACTTC. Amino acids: CASSMDAGFGTQYF.

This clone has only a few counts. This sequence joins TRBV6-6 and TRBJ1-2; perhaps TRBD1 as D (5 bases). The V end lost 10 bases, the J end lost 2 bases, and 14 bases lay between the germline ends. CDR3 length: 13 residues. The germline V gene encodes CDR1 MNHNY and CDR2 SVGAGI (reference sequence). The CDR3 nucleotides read TGTGCCACTGCCCGGGGCCTCAACTATGGCTACACCTTC. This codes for CATARGLNYGYTF.

CDR3: CASSLEAYNYGYTF. CDR3 DNA: TGTGCCAGCAGCTTAGAAGCGTATAACTATGGCTACACCTTC. The chain recombines TRBV11-2 with TRBJ1-2, with unresolved D. The V gene's germline CDR1 is SGHAT and CDR2 FQNNGV. With 0 bases removed from V and 1 base from J, the gap between germline ends came to 6 bases. There are 14 residues in the CDR3.

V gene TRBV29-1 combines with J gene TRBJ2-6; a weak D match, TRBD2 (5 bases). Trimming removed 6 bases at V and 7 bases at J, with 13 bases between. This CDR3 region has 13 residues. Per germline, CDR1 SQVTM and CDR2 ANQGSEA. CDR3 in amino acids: CSVGVGGANVLTF. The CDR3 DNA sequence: TGCAGCGTCGGGGTCGGAGGAGCCAACGTCCTGACTTTC.

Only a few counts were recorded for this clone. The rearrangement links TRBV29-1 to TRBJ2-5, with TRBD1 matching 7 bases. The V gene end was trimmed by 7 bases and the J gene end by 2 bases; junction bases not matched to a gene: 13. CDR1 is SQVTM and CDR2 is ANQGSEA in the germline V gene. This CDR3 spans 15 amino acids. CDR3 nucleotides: TGCAGCGATCGACAGGGTCAGTCTCCTCAAGAGACCCAGTACTTC. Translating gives CSDRQGQSPQETQYF. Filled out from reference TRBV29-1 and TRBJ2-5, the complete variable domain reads SAVISQKPSRDICQRGTSLTIQCQVDSQVTMMFWYRQQPGQSLTLIATANQGSEATYESGFVIDKFPISRPNLTFSTLTVSNMSPEDSSIYLCSDRQGQSPQETQYFGPGTRLLVL.

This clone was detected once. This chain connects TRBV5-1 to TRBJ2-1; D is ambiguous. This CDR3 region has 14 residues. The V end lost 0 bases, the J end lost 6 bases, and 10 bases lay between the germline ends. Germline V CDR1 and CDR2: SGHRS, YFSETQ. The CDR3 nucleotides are TGCGCCAGCAGCTTGGAGATGGGGATCAATGAGCAGTTCTTC. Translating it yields CASSLEMGINEQFF. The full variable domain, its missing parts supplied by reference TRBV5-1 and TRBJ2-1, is KAGVTQTPRYLIKTRGQQVTLSCSPISGHRSVSWYQQTPGQGLQFLFEYFSETQRNKGNFPGRFSGRQFSNSRSEMNVSTLELGDSALYLCASSLEMGINEQFFGPGTRLTVL.

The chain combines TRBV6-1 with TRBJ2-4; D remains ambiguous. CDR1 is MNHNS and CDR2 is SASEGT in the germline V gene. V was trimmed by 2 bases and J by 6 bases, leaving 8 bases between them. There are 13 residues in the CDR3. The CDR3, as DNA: TGTGCCAGCAGTGAACTTTTCAGAAACATTCAGTACTTC. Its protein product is CASSELFRNIQYF.

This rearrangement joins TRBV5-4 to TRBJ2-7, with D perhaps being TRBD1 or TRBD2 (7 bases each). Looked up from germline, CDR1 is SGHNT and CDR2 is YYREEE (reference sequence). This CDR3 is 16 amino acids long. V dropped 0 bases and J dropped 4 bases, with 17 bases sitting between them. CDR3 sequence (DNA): TGTGCCAGCAGCTTGGGGGCTGGGCAGGGGGGGTACGAGCAGTACTTC. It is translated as CASSLGAGQGGYEQYF.